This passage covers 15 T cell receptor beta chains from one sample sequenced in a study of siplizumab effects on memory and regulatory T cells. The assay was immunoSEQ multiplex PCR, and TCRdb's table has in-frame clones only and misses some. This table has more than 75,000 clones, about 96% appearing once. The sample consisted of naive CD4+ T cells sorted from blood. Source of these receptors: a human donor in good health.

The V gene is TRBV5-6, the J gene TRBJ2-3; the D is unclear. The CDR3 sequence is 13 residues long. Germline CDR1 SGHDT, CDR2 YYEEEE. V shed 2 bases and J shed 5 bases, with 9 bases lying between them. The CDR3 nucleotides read TGTGCCAGCAGCTTTACTAAAGGAGATACGCAGTATTTT. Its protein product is CASSFTKGDTQYF.

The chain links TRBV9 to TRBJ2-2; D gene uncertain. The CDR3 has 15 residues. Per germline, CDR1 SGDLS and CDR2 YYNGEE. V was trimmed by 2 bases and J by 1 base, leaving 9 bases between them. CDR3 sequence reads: CASSVTLLNTGELFF. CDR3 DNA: TGTGCCAGCAGCGTTACACTCTTGAACACCGGGGAGCTGTTTTTT.

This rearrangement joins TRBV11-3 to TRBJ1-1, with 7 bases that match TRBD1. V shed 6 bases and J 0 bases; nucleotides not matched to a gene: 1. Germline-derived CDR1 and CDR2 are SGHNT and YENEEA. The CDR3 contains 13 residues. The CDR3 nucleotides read TGTGCCAGCAGACAGGGGATGAACACTGAAGCTTTCTTT. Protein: CASRQGMNTEAFF.

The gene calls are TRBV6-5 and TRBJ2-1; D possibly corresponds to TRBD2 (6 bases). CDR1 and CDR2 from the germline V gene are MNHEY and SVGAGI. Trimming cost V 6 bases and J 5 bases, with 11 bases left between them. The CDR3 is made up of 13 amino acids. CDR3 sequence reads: CASRHPGDNEQFF. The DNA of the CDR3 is TGTGCCAGCAGGCACCCGGGGGACAATGAGCAGTTCTTC.

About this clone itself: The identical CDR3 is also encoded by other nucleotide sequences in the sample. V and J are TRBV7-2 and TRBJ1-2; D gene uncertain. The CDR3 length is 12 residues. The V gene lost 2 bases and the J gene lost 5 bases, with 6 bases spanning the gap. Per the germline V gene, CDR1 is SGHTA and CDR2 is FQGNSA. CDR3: CASSLTGYGYTF. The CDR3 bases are TGTGCCAGCAGCTTAACGGGGTATGGCTACACCTTC.

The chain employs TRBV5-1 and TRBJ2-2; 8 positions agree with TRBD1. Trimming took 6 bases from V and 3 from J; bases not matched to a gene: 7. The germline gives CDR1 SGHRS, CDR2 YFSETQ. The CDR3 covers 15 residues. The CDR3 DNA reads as TGCGCCAGCAAGATGGGGACAGGCGACACCGGGGAGCTGTTTTTT. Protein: CASKMGTGDTGELFF.

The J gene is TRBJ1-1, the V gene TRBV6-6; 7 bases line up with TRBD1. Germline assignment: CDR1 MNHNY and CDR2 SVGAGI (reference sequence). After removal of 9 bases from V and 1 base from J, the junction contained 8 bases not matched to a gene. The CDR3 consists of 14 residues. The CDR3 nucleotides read TGTGCCAGTAACCGACAGGGATCGAACACTGAAGCTTTCTTT. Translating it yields CASNRQGSNTEAFF.

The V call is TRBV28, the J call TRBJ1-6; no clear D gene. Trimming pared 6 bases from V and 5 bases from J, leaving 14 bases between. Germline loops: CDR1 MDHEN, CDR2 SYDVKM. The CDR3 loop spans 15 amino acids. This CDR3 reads CASRPDRTDNSPLHF. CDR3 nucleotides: TGTGCCAGCAGGCCTGATCGGACCGATAATTCACCCCTCCACTTT.

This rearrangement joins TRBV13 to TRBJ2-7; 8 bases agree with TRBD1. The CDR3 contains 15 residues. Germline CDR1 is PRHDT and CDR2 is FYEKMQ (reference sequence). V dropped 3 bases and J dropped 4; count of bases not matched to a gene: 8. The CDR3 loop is CASSFGDRPRYEQYF. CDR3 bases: TGTGCCAGCAGCTTCGGGGACAGGCCCAGGTACGAGCAGTACTTC.

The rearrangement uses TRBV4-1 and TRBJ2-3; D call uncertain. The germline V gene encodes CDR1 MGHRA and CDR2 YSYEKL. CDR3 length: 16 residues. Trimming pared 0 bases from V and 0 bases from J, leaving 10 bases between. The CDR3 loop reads CASSQDWATSTDTQYF. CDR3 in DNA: TGCGCCAGCAGCCAAGATTGGGCGACTAGCACAGATACGCAGTATTTT.

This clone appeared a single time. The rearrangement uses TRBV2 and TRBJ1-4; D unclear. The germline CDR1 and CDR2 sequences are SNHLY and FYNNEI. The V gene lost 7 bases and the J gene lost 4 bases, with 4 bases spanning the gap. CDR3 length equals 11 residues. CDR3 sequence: CASNVNEKLFF. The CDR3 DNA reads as TGTGCCAGCAATGTTAATGAAAAACTGTTTTTT.

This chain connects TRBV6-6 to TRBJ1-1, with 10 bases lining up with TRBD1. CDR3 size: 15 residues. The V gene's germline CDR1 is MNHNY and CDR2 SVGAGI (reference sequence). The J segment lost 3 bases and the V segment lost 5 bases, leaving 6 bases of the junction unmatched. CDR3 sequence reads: CASSLRQGADTEAFF. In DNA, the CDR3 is TGTGCCAGCAGTCTACGACAGGGGGCGGACACTGAAGCTTTCTTT.

The CDR3 loop reads CASSLQGTGREKLFF. CDR3 coding DNA: TGTGCCAGCAGCTTACAGGGGACAGGGCGGGAAAAACTGTTTTTT. The V gene is TRBV7-9, the J gene TRBJ1-4, with 9 bases aligning to TRBD1. Unmatched junction bases numbered 6, after V lost 2 bases and J lost 8 bases. The CDR3 length is 15 residues. Germline assignment: CDR1 SEHNR and CDR2 FQNEAQ (reference sequence).

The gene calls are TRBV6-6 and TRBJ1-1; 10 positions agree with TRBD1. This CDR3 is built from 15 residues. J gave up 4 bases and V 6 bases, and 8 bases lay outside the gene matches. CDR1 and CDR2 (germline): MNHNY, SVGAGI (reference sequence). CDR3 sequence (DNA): TGTGCCAGCAGGACCGGGACAGGGGAGGGCACTGAAGCTTTCTTT. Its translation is CASRTGTGEGTEAFF.

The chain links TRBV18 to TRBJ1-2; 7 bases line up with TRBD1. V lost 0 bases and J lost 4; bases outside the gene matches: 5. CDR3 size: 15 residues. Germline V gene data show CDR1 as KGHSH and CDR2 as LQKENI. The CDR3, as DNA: TGTGCCAGCTCACCACCCTTACAGGGGTCCTATGGCTACACCTTC. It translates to CASSPPLQGSYGYTF.